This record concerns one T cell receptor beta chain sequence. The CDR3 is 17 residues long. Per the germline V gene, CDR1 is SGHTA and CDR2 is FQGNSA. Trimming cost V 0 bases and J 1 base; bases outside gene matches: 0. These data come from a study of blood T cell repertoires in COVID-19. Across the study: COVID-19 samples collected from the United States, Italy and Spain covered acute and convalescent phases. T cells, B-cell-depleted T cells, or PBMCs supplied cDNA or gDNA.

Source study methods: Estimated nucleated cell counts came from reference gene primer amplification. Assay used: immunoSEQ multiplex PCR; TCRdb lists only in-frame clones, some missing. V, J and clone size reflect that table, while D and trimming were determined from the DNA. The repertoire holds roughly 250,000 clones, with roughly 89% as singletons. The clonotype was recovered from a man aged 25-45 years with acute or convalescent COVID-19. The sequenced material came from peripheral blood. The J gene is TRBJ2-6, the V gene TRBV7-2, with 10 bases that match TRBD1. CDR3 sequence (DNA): TGTGCCAGCAGCTTAGCGGGACAGGGGTCTGGGGCCAACGTCCTGACTTTC. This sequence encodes CASSLAGQGSGANVLTF.